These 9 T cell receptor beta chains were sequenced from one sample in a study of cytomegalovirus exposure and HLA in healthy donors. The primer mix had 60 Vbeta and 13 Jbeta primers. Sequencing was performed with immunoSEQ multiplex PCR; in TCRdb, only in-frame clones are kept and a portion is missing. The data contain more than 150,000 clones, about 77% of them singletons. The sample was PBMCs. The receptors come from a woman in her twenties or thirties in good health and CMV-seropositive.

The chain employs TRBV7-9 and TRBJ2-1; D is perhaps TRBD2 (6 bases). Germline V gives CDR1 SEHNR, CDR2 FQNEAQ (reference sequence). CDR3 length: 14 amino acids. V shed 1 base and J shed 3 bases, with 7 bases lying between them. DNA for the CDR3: TGTGCCAGCAGCTTAGGGGGGGACTACAATGAGCAGTTCTTC. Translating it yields CASSLGGDYNEQFF. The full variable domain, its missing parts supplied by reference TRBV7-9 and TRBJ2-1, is DTGVSQNPRHKITKRGQNVTFRCDPISEHNRLYWYRQTLGQGPEFLTYFQNEAQLEKSRLLSDRFSAERPKGSFSTLEIQRTEQGDSAMYLCASSLGGDYNEQFFGPGTRLTVL.

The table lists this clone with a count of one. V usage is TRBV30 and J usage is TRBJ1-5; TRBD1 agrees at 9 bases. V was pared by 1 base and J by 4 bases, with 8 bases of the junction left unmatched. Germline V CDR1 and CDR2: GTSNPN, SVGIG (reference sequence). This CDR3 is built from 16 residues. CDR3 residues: CAWSAGQGTFNQPQHF. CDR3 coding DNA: TGTGCCTGGAGTGCCGGACAGGGGACGTTTAATCAGCCCCAGCATTTT.

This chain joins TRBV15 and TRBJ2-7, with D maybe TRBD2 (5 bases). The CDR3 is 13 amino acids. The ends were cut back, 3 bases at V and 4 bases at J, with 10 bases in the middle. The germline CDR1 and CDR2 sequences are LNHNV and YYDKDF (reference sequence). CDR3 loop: CATSSRRRYEQYF. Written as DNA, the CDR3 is TGTGCCACCAGCAGTAGGAGGAGGTACGAGCAGTACTTC.

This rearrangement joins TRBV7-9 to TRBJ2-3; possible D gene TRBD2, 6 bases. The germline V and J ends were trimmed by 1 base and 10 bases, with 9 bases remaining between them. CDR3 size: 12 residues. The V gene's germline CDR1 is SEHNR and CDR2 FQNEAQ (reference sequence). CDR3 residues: CASSLGGVAQYF. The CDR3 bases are TGTGCCAGCAGCTTAGGGGGGGTTGCGCAGTATTTT.

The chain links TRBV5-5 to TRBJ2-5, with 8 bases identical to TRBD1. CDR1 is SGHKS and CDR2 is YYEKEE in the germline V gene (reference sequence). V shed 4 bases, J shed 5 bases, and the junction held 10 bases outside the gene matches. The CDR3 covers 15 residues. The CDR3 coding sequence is TGTGCCAGCAGCACCGACAGGGGCGGGTGGGAGACCCAGTACTTC. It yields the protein CASSTDRGGWETQYF.

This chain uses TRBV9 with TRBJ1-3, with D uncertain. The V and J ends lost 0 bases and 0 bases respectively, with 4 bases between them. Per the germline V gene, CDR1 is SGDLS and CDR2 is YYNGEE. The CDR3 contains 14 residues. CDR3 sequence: CASSVDNSGNTIYF. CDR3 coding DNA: TGTGCCAGCAGCGTAGACAACTCTGGAAACACCATATATTTT.

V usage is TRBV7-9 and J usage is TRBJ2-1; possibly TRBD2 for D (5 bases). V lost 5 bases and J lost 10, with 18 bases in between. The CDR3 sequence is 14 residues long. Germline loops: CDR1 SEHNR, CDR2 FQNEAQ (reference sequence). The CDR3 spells CASSQAFVGSEQFF. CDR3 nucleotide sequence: TGTGCCAGCAGCCAAGCGTTTGTAGGGAGCGAGCAGTTCTTC.

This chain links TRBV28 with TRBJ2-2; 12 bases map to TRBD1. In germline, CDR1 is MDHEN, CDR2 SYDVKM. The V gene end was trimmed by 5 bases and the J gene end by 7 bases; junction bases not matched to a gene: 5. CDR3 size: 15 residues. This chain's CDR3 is CASSVGTGGNGELFF. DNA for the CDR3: TGTGCCAGCAGTGTCGGGACAGGGGGCAACGGGGAGCTGTTTTTT.

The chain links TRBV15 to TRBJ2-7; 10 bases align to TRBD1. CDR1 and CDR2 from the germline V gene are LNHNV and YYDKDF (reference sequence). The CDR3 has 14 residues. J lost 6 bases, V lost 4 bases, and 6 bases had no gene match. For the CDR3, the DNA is TGTGCCACCAGCACCGGGACAGGGGTGGGCGAGCAGTACTTC. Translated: CATSTGTGVGEQYF. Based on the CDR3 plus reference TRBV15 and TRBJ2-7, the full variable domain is DAMVIQNPRYQVTQFGKPVTLSCSQTLNHNVMYWYQQKSSQAPKLLFHYYDKDFNNEADTPDNFQSRRPNTSFCFLDIRSPGLGDTAMYLCATSTGTGVGEQYFGPGTRLTVT.